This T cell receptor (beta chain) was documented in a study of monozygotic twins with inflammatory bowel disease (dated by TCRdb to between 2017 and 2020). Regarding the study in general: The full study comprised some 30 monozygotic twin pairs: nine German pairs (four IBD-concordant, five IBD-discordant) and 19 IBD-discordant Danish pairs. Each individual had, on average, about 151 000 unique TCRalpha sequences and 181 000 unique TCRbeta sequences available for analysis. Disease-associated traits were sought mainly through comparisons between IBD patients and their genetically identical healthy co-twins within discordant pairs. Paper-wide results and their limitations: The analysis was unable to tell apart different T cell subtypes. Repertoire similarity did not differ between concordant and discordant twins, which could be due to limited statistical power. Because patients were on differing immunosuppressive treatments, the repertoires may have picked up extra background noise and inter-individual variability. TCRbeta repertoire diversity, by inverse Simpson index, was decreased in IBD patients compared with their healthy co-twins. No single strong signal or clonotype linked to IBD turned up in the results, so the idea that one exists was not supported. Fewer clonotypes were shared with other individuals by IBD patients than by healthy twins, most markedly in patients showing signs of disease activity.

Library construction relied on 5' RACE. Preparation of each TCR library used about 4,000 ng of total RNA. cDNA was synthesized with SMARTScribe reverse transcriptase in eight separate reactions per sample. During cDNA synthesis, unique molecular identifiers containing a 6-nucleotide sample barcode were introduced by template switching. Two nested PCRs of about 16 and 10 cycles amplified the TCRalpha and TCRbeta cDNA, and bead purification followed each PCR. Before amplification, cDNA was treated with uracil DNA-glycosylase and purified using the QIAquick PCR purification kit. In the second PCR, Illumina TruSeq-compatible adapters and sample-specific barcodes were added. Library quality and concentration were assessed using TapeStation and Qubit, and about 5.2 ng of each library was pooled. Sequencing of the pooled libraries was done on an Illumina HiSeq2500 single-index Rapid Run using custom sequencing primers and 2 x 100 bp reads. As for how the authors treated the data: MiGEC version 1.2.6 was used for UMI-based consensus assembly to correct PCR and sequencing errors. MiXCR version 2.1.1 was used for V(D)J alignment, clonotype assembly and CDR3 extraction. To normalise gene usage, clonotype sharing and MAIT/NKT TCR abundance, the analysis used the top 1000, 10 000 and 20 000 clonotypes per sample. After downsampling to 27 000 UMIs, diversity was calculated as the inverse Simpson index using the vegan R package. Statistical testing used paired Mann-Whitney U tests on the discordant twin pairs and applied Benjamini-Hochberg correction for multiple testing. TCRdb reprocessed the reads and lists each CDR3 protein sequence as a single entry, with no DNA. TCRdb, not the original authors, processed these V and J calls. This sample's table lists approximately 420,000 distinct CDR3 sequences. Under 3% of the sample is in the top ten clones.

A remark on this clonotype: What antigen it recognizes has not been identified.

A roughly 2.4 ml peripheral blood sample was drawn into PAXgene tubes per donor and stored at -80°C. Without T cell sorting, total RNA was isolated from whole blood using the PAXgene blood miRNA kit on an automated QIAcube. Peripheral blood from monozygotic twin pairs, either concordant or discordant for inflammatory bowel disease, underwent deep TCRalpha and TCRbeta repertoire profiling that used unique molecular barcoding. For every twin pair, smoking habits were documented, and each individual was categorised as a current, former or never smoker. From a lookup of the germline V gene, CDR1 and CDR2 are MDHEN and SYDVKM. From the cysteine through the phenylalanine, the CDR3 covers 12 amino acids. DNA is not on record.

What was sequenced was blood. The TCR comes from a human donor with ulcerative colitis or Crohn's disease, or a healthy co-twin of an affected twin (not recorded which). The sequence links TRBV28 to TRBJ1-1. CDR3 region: CASSPVGTEAFF.